These 7 T cell receptor beta chains came from one sample sequenced in a study of T cell responses to AZD1222 COVID-19 vaccine. The protocol was immunoSEQ multiplex PCR, while the TCRdb copy is restricted to in-frame clones and leaves out a portion. This sample yields approximately 120,000 clones, of which 65% to 90% are seen a single time; roughly a quarter belongs to the top ten. The sample here was peripheral blood, taken 28 days after the second AZD1222 dose. The receptors originated from an adult who received the AZD1222 COVID-19 vaccine.

V and J are TRBV6-4 and TRBJ2-3, with TRBD2 matching 9 bases. This CDR3 contains 15 residues. The V and J ends lost 2 bases and 4 bases, in that order; junction bases with no gene match: 4. Germline CDR1 is MRHNA and CDR2 is SNTAGT. The DNA of the CDR3 is TGTGCCAGCAGTGACCGAATAGCGGGGGCAGATACGCAGTATTTT. This codes for CASSDRIAGADTQYF.

The sample holds a few counts of this clone. The chain combines TRBV2 with TRBJ1-5; TRBD1 aligns across 8 bases. V was clipped by 10 bases and J by 4 bases; unmatched bases: 6. The germline gives CDR1 SNHLY, CDR2 FYNNEI. The CDR3 runs 13 residues. This CDR3 is CATWTGLNQPQHF. CDR3 nucleotides: TGTGCCACCTGGACAGGGCTTAATCAGCCCCAGCATTTT.

The chain carries TRBV12-3 or TRBV12-4 and TRBJ1-5, with D unresolved. Trimming took 6 bases from V and 7 from J, leaving 10 bases between them. There are 12 residues in the CDR3. The CDR3 reads CASSLKSQPQHF. DNA for the CDR3: TGTGCCAGCAGCCTTAAGAGCCAGCCCCAGCATTTT.

V usage is TRBV7-2 and J usage is TRBJ2-3; the D is unclear. CDR3 size: 15 residues. Germline values: CDR1 SGHTA, CDR2 FQGNSA. The V gene lost 4 bases and the J gene lost 3 bases, with 14 bases spanning the gap. Written as DNA, the CDR3 is TGTGCCAGCAGCTCCAGGCACAGAGAAACAGATACGCAGTATTTT. This translates into CASSSRHRETDTQYF. The full variable domain, rest sourced from reference TRBV7-2 and TRBJ2-3, is GAGVSQSPSNKVTEKGKDVELRCDPISGHTALYWYRQSLGQGLEFLIYFQGNSAPDKSGLPSDRFSAERTGGSVSTLTIQRTQQEDSAVYLCASSSRHRETDTQYFGPGTRLTVL.

This CDR3 is CASTPPGAEKLFF. The CDR3 DNA is TGTGCCAGCACTCCACCTGGGGCGGAAAAACTGTTTTTT. The chain has TRBV12-3 or TRBV12-4 and TRBJ1-4, with a tentative D call TRBD1 (5 bases). The CDR3 loop spans 13 amino acids. The V end was cut by 7 bases, the J end by 8 bases, with 14 bases between.

CDR3 protein: CASSPIGTGLGGELFF. The CDR3 DNA sequence: TGTGCCAGCAGCCCAATTGGGACAGGGTTGGGCGGGGAGCTGTTTTTT. This chain links TRBV9 with TRBJ2-2; 9 bases agree with TRBD1. The germline V gene encodes CDR1 SGDLS and CDR2 YYNGEE. The trim removed 4 bases at V and 7 bases at J, leaving 11 bases unmatched. This CDR3 spans 16 amino acids.

The chain couples TRBV28 to TRBJ2-2; D might be TRBD1 or TRBD2, each matching 6 bases. The V end was cut by 8 bases, the J end by 1 base, with 17 bases between. This CDR3 region has 16 residues. From germline, CDR1 is MDHEN and CDR2 SYDVKM. CDR3 in DNA: TGTGCCAGCTCGCGGGGAGGAGGGGGGAACACCGGGGAGCTGTTTTTT. Amino acids: CASSRGGGGNTGELFF.